The 13 T cell receptor beta chains reported below all come from one sample, sequenced in a study of T cell responses to AZD1222 COVID-19 vaccine. Sequenced by immunoSEQ multiplex PCR; TCRdb stores in-frame clones only, minus some. Of 90,000 to 120,000 clones listed, around nine tenths are singletons. The sample here was peripheral blood, taken 28 days after the second AZD1222 dose. The origin of the receptors is an adult who received the AZD1222 COVID-19 vaccine.

The chain has TRBV19 and TRBJ1-3; 8 bases align to TRBD1. The CDR3 length is 14 residues. Germline V gene lookup returns CDR1 LNHDA and CDR2 SQIVND (reference sequence). V was clipped by 9 bases and J by 2 bases; unmatched bases: 6. The CDR3 sequence: CASRGQGAGNTIYF. CDR3 sequence (DNA): TGTGCCAGCCGCGGACAGGGCGCTGGAAACACCATATATTTT.

The rearrangement uses TRBV5-1 and TRBJ1-2, with 7 bases lining up with TRBD1. From germline, CDR1 is SGHRS and CDR2 YFSETQ. This CDR3 has 17 amino acids. The V segment lost 4 bases and the J segment 0 bases; nucleotides outside the gene matches: 12. CDR3 sequence reads: CASSRRFQGVANYGYTF. The CDR3 DNA sequence: TGCGCCAGCAGCCGGAGGTTTCAGGGGGTAGCTAACTATGGCTACACCTTC.

The chain couples TRBV28 to TRBJ2-5; tentatively, D is TRBD1 or TRBD2 (6 bases each). Looked up from germline, CDR1 is MDHEN and CDR2 is SYDVKM. The germline V and J ends were trimmed by 2 bases and 5 bases, with 18 bases remaining between them. This CDR3 spans 16 amino acids. As DNA, the CDR3 is TGTGCCAGCAGTTTAGTTAGGGGGAGGATAGAGGAGACCCAGTACTTC. Residues: CASSLVRGRIEETQYF. Full variable domain (remainder filled in from reference TRBV28 and TRBJ2-5): DVKVTQSSRYLVKRTGEKVFLECVQDMDHENMFWYRQDPGLGLRLIYFSYDVKMKEKGDIPEGYSVSREKKERFSLILESASTNQTSMYLCASSLVRGRIEETQYFGPGTRLLVL.

The chain uses TRBV24-1 and TRBJ2-5; D is unresolved. CDR1 KGHDR and CDR2 SFDVKD come from the germline V gene. The CDR3 is 12 amino acids. The V and J ends lost 1 base and 5 bases respectively, with 4 bases between them. CDR3: CATSDFGETQYF. Written as DNA, the CDR3 is TGTGCCACCAGTGATTTCGGGGAGACCCAGTACTTC.

The V gene is TRBV19, the J gene TRBJ1-5; D is uncertain. In germline, CDR1 is LNHDA, CDR2 SQIVND (reference sequence). The V end lost 7 bases, the J end lost 10 bases, and 23 bases lay between the germline ends. The CDR3 contains 15 residues. CDR3 sequence: CASIMAGEAGGPQHF. Here the CDR3 DNA reads TGTGCCAGTATCATGGCCGGGGAAGCGGGAGGCCCCCAGCATTTT.

This clone was found a few times. The chain joins TRBV29-1 to TRBJ1-6; possible D gene TRBD1, 5 bases. The CDR3 has 13 residues. The V end was cut by 6 bases, the J end by 2 bases, with 8 bases between. Germline V gives CDR1 SQVTM, CDR2 ANQGSEA. The DNA for the CDR3 is TGCAGCGTGACAGAGACCTATAATTCACCCCTCCACTTT. It specifies CSVTETYNSPLHF.

This chain connects TRBV19 to TRBJ1-1; possibly TRBD1 for D (5 bases). The CDR3 is 13 residues long. Germline CDR1 LNHDA, CDR2 SQIVND (reference sequence). Written as DNA, the CDR3 is TGTGTGGCATTGGGGGGGAGCGAAACTGAAGCTTTCTTT. This encodes CVALGGSETEAFF.

This clone appeared a single time. The rearrangement joins TRBV3-1 (or the pseudogene TRBV3-2) to TRBJ1-2; 9 bases match TRBD1. CDR1 is LGHDT and CDR2 is YNNKEL in the germline V gene (reference sequence). Trimming at V came to 3 bases and at J to 7 bases, leaving 6 bases not matched to a gene. The CDR3 is 14 residues long. As DNA, the CDR3 is TGTGCCAGCAGCCAGATACAGGGGGCAGGTGGCTACACCTTC. Residues: CASSQIQGAGGYTF.

The chain recombines TRBV11-2 with TRBJ2-3; D assignment may be TRBD1 or TRBD2 (5 bases each). CDR3 length: 16 residues. V dropped 0 bases and J dropped 0 bases, with 10 bases sitting between them. CDR1 SGHAT and CDR2 FQNNGV come from the germline V gene. Here the CDR3 reads CASSLESGGSTDTQYF. In DNA, the CDR3 is TGTGCCAGCAGCTTAGAATCTGGGGGTAGCACAGATACGCAGTATTTT.

This sequence joins TRBV12-5 and TRBJ1-1; D perhaps matches TRBD1 (5 bases). Trimming pared 1 base from V and 6 bases from J, leaving 12 bases between. Germline V CDR1 and CDR2: LGHNT, FRNRAP. The CDR3 is made up of 14 amino acids. Here the CDR3 reads CASGLGQRGAEAFF. The CDR3 region has the DNA TGTGCTAGTGGTTTGGGGCAGAGGGGCGCTGAAGCTTTCTTT.

The V gene is TRBV5-1, the J gene TRBJ1-4; the D is unclear. Germline values: CDR1 SGHRS, CDR2 YFSETQ. The V end was cut by 4 bases, the J end by 8 bases, with 21 bases between. This CDR3 has 16 residues. The CDR3 sequence is CASSLSPGSLNEKLFF. The CDR3 bases are TGCGCCAGCAGCCTTAGCCCCGGGAGTCTAAACGAAAAACTGTTTTTT. Together with reference TRBV5-1 and TRBJ1-4, the CDR3 gives the full variable domain: KAGVTQTPRYLIKTRGQQVTLSCSPISGHRSVSWYQQTPGQGLQFLFEYFSETQRNKGNFPGRFSGRQFSNSRSEMNVSTLELGDSALYLCASSLSPGSLNEKLFFGSGTQLSVL.

The rearrangement links TRBV4-3 to TRBJ2-1; 9 nucleotides line up with TRBD2. The germline gives CDR1 LGHNA, CDR2 YSLEER. Trimming cost V 0 bases and J 8 bases; bases outside gene matches: 11. CDR3 length: 17 residues. This chain's CDR3 is CASSQDLAGGPNDEQFF. In DNA, the CDR3 is TGCGCCAGCAGCCAAGATTTGGCGGGGGGGCCTAACGATGAGCAGTTCTTC.

The chain carries TRBV5-1 and TRBJ1-1; weak D call: TRBD1 (5 bases). The V and J ends lost 4 bases and 1 base respectively, with 14 bases between them. Germline CDR1 reads SGHRS; CDR2 reads YFSETQ. The CDR3 runs to 15 residues. CDR3 residues: CASSPNPQGNTEAFF. In DNA, the CDR3 is TGCGCCAGCAGCCCGAACCCCCAGGGGAACACTGAAGCTTTCTTT.